These 12 T cell receptor beta chains share one sample of origin, sequenced in a study of radiotherapy plus CTLA-4 blockade in lung cancer. Sequencing used immunoSEQ multiplex PCR; TCRdb keeps in-frame clones, though not all of them. In the table there are over 80,000 clones, roughly four fifths of which are singletons. The specimen comprised peripheral blood, sampled from a patient treated with radiotherapy plus ipilimumab. Receptors were obtained from a human donor with non-small cell lung cancer who had stable disease on radiotherapy plus ipilimumab.

This chain links TRBV19 with TRBJ2-7; tentative D call: TRBD2 (5 bases). Trimming pared 1 base from V and 5 bases from J, leaving 15 bases between. The CDR3 runs to 15 residues. The V gene's germline CDR1 is LNHDA and CDR2 SQIVND (reference sequence). The CDR3 DNA sequence: TGTGCCAGTAGTATAGGGGCCGGGCCCGGGGACGAGCAGTACTTC. This gives the protein CASSIGAGPGDEQYF.

The genes are TRBV9 and TRBJ2-3; 7 bases agree with TRBD2. The V gene's germline CDR1 is SGDLS and CDR2 YYNGEE. J was trimmed by 0 bases and V by 3 bases; bases with no gene match: 4. The CDR3 length is 15 residues. CDR3 sequence (DNA): TGTGCCAGCAGCGAACTAGCGTTTAGCACAGATACGCAGTATTTT. Amino acid sequence: CASSELAFSTDTQYF.

The chain couples TRBV4-1 to TRBJ1-4; D is ambiguous. The germline gives CDR1 MGHRA, CDR2 YSYEKL. The V end was cut by 2 bases, the J end by 0 bases, with 4 bases between. CDR3 length: 14 amino acids. The CDR3 reads CASSQRATNEKLFF. CDR3 DNA sequence: TGCGCCAGCAGCCAACGGGCAACTAATGAAAAACTGTTTTTT.

This rearrangement joins TRBV19 to TRBJ1-5, with 9 bases matching TRBD1. CDR1 LNHDA and CDR2 SQIVND come from the germline V gene (reference sequence). V dropped 9 bases and J dropped 6; count of bases not matched to a gene: 9. The CDR3 sequence is 14 residues long. DNA of the CDR3: TGTGCCAGCCGGGACACAGGGGGCGGTCAGCCCCAGCATTTT. Protein product: CASRDTGGGQPQHF.

This chain connects TRBV4-1 to TRBJ2-2, with TRBD2 as a possible D gene (5 bases). The CDR3 spans 16 residues. Germline V CDR1 and CDR2: MGHRA, YSYEKL. The germline V and J ends were trimmed by 4 bases and 6 bases, with 18 bases remaining between them. For the CDR3, the DNA is TGCGCCAGCAGCCCAATCGGCAGGAAGGGAGCCGGGGAGCTGTTTTTT. This gives the protein CASSPIGRKGAGELFF.

The chain combines TRBV25-1 with TRBJ1-2; 10 bases are shared with TRBD1. Germline V gene data show CDR1 as MGHDK and CDR2 as SYGVNS. J lost 2 bases, V lost 6 bases, and 3 bases had no gene match. The CDR3 extends over 14 amino acids. The CDR3 is CASSRTGGNYGYTF. For the CDR3, the DNA is TGTGCCAGCAGCCGGACAGGGGGAAACTATGGCTACACCTTC.

The chain links TRBV6-5 to TRBJ2-1, with TRBD2 as a possible D gene (6 bases). V was pared by 5 bases and J by 7 bases, with 12 bases between. Germline CDR1 reads MNHEY; CDR2 reads SVGAGI. The CDR3 is made up of 13 amino acids. CDR3 amino acids: CASSLTSRNEQFF. CDR3 DNA: TGTGCCAGCAGTCTGACTAGTCGGAATGAGCAGTTCTTC.

The table lists this clone with a few counts. This sequence joins TRBV2 and TRBJ2-1; 7 nucleotides match TRBD1. Trimming took 7 bases from V and 8 from J; bases not matched to a gene: 11. The CDR3 covers 14 residues. CDR1 and CDR2 (germline): SNHLY, FYNNEI. In nucleotides, the CDR3 is TGTGCCAGCATGAGGACAGGCCGTACGGATGAGCAGTTCTTC. It encodes CASMRTGRTDEQFF.

The V call is TRBV9, the J call TRBJ2-5, with D hard to call. The CDR3 runs to 13 residues. Trimming took off 4 bases at V and 5 bases at J, with 12 bases between the two ends. The germline CDR1 and CDR2 sequences are SGDLS and YYNGEE. The CDR3 loop reads CASSKRTRETQYF. The DNA of the CDR3 is TGTGCCAGCAGCAAAAGGACCCGGGAGACCCAGTACTTC.

This clone was observed a handful of times. The chain joins TRBV7-9 to TRBJ2-7, with TRBD1 identical over 8 bases. The CDR3 spans 15 residues. V lost 0 bases, J lost 5 bases, and 6 bases stayed unmatched. CDR1 SEHNR and CDR2 FQNEAQ come from the germline V gene (reference sequence). CDR3 amino acids: CASSLATGVLNEQYF. The CDR3 coding sequence is TGTGCCAGCAGCTTAGCGACAGGGGTGCTCAACGAGCAGTACTTC.

The chain recombines TRBV5-5 with TRBJ2-3; 8 bases are a match to TRBD1. Germline CDR1 is SGHKS and CDR2 is YYEKEE (reference sequence). Trimming at V came to 0 bases and at J to 4 bases, leaving 7 bases not matched to a gene. The CDR3 is 16 amino acids. The CDR3 spells CASSLGDGQGADTQYF. CDR3 DNA: TGTGCCAGCAGCTTGGGGGATGGACAGGGTGCAGATACGCAGTATTTT. The entire variable domain, with the rest obtained from reference TRBV5-5 and TRBJ2-3, is as follows: DAGVTQSPTHLIKTRGQQVTLRCSPISGHKSVSWYQQVLGQGPQFIFQYYEKEERGRGNFPDRFSARQFPNYSSELNVNALLLGDSALYLCASSLGDGQGADTQYFGPGTRLTVL.

The chain is built from TRBV19 and TRBJ1-6; the match to TRBD1 covers 12 bases. Germline V gene sequence: CDR1 LNHDA, CDR2 SQIVND (reference sequence). The CDR3 has 21 amino acids. Trimming took 6 bases from V and 1 from J; bases not matched to a gene: 16. The CDR3 nucleotides are TGTGCCAGTAGCCCAGGGGCGTTCGGGACAGGGGGCATGTCCTATAATTCACCCCTCCACTTT. This codes for CASSPGAFGTGGMSYNSPLHF.